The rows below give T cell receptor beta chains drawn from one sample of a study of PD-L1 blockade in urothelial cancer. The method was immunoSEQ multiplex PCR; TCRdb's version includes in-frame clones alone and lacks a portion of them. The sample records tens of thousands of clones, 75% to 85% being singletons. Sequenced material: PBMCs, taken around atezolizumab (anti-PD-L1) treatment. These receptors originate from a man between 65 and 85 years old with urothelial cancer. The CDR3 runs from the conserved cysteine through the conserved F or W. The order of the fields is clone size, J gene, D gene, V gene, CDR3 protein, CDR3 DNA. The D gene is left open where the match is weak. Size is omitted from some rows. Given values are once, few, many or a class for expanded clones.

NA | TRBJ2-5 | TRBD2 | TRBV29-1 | CSVGVAGGETQYF | TGCAGCGTTGGGGTAGCGGGAGGAGAGACCCAGTACTTC
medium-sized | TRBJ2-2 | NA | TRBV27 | CASSFAGTNTGELFF | TGTGCCAGCAGTTTTGCCGGGACAAACACCGGGGAGCTGTTTTTT
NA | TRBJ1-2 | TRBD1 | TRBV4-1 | CASSRSETGIDRYTF | TGCGCCAGCAGCCGATCAGAGACAGGGATCGATCGCTACACCTTC
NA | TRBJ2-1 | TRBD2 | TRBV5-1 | CASSPTSGANNEQFF | TGCGCCAGCAGCCCTACTAGCGGGGCTAACAATGAGCAGTTCTTC
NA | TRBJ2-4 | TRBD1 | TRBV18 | CASSPGTGKNIQYF | TGTGCCAGCTCACCTGGGACAGGGAAAAACATTCAGTACTTC
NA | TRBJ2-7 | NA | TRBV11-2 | CASSSLGRGPYEQYF | TGTGCCAGCAGCTCTCTGGGGCGGGGGCCCTACGAGCAGTACTTC
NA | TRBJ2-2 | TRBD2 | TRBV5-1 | CASTYSGLAGGKSGELFF | TGCGCCAGCACCTACTCAGGACTAGCGGGGGGCAAATCCGGGGAGCTGTTTTTT
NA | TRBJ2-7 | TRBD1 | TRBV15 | CATSRDSVGTGSHEQYF | TGTGCCACCAGCAGAGACAGTGTCGGGACAGGGTCACACGAGCAGTACTTC
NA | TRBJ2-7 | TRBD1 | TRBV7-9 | CASSSGTGGYEQYF | TGTGCCAGCAGCTCCGGGACAGGGGGCTACGAGCAGTACTTC
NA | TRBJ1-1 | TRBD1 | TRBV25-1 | CASSEGTGSAFF | TGTGCCAGCAGTGAAGGGACAGGGTCAGCTTTCTTT
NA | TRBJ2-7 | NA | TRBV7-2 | CASSFGRAYEQYF | TGTGCCAGCAGCTTCGGCAGGGCCTACGAGCAGTACTTC
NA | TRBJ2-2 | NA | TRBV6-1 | CASSLGGAMDGELFF | TGTGCCAGCAGCTTAGGGGGGGCCATGGACGGGGAGCTGTTTTTT
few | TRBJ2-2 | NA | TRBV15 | CATRPGENTGELFF | TGTGCCACCAGACCGGGGGAGAACACCGGGGAGCTGTTTTTT
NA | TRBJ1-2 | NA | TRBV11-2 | CASSLSRGRRLYGYTF | TGTGCCAGCAGCTTAAGCAGGGGCCGACGGCTCTATGGCTACACCTTC
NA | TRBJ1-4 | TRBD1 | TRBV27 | CASRSRTGGEKLFF | TGTGCCAGCAGAAGCCGGACAGGGGGGGAAAAACTGTTTTTT
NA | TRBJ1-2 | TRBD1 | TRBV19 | CASSRAGQGNYGYTF | TGTGCCAGTAGCCGAGCCGGACAGGGGAACTATGGCTACACCTTC
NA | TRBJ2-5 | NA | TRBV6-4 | CASSENRGETQYF | TGTGCCAGCAGTGAGAATAGGGGGGAGACCCAGTACTTC
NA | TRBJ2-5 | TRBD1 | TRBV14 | CASSPSTGGKTQYF | TGTGCCAGCAGCCCATCAACAGGGGGCAAGACCCAGTACTTC
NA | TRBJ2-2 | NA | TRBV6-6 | CASKEGGDTGELFF | TGTGCCAGCAAAGAAGGAGGGGACACCGGGGAGCTGTTTTTT
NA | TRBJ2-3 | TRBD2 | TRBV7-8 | CASSTPSGGSLSYTDTQYF | TGTGCCAGCAGCACACCTAGCGGGGGGTCCCTCTCCTACACAGATACGCAGTATTTT
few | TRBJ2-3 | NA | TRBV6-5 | CASRRLDSDTQYF | TGTGCCAGCAGAAGACTAGATTCAGATACGCAGTATTTT
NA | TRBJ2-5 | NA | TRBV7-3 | CASSFGPSETQYF | TGTGCCAGCAGCTTTGGGCCGTCAGAGACCCAGTACTTC
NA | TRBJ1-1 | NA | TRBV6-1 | CASSALLNTEAFF | TGTGCCAGCAGTGCACTTCTGAACACTGAAGCTTTCTTT
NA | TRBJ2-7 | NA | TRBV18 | CASSSGLFPYEQYF | TGTGCCAGCTCATCTGGACTGTTCCCCTACGAGCAGTACTTC
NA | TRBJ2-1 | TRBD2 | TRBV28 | CASSPGGRSSYNEQFF | TGTGCCAGCAGTCCGGGAGGCCGGAGCTCCTACAATGAGCAGTTCTTC
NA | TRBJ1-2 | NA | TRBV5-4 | CASSLFQGTGGYTF | TGTGCCAGCAGCTTATTTCAGGGGACGGGTGGCTACACCTTC
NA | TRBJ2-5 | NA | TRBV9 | CASSFGGRSETQYF | TGTGCCAGCAGTTTTGGGGGCCGTTCAGAGACCCAGTACTTC
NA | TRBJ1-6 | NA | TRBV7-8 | CASSLGGGVNSPLHF | TGTGCCAGCAGCTTAGGGGGGGGAGTTAATTCACCCCTCCACTTT
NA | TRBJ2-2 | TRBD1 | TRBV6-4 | CASRGTANTGELFF | TGTGCCAGCCGAGGGACAGCGAACACCGGGGAGCTGTTTTTT
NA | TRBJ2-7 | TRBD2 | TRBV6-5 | CASKVLAGGPYEQYF | TGTGCCAGCAAGGTTTTAGCGGGGGGACCCTACGAGCAGTACTTC
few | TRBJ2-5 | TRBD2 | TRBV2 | CASSPRLAGEETQYF | TGTGCCAGCAGTCCGAGACTAGCGGGGGAAGAGACCCAGTACTTC